The T cell receptor (beta chain) described here comes from a study of CD8+ T cells in alopecia areata. Overall study context: Oral tofacitinib, 5 to 10 mg twice daily, was given in an open-label trial. Study observations and caveats: While patients received tofacitinib, many expanded lesional clones remained present in scalp and blood.

The treatment here: oral pan-JAK inhibitor, 5-10 mg twice daily. In alopecia areata patients, both lesional scalp punch biopsies and peripheral blood were collected. Reverse transcription of extracted RNA yielded cDNA, which provided the sequencing template. Sequencing used immunoSEQ multiplex PCR; TCRdb keeps in-frame clones, though not all of them. The top ten hold about 3.7% of the sample, which has about 110,000 clones, roughly 50% seen once. Remarks on this clone: Its target is not known.

The CDR3 contains 15 residues. The germline CDR1 and CDR2 sequences are MGHDK and SYGVNS. V gave up 3 bases and J gave up 2 bases, with 12 bases separating them. This specimen consisted of CD4+ T cells sorted from blood, obtained at week 24, from a patient treated with tofacitinib. This chain links TRBV25-1 with TRBJ2-3; D gene unclear. This clonotype was obtained from a human donor with alopecia areata. CDR3 sequence reads: CASSESTLHTDTQYF. As DNA, the CDR3 is TGTGCCAGCAGTGAGTCTACACTCCACACAGATACGCAGTATTTT.